This is a list of T cell receptor beta chains from one sample in a study of identifying expanded T cells in peripheral blood. The method was immunoSEQ multiplex PCR; TCRdb's version includes in-frame clones alone and lacks a portion of them. The sample has roughly 100,000 clones; about 91% are singletons. Sample: blood. These receptors were taken from a person aged 18-70 years in good health. Each CDR3 is given without its conserved first and last residue. Size values are once, few and many counts, or a class for expanded clones, and some rows have none.

abundance: .; j_gene: TRBJ2-2; v_gene: TRBV29-1; CDR3aa: SVDGDTGELF
abundance: .; j_gene: TRBJ2-3; v_gene: TRBV6-1; CDR3aa: ASSSRGTNTDTQY
abundance: .; j_gene: TRBJ2-7; v_gene: TRBV2; CDR3aa: ASSEAGYPYEQY
abundance: .; j_gene: TRBJ1-3; v_gene: TRBV7-2; CDR3aa: ASSPPVGRTGNTIY
abundance: .; j_gene: TRBJ1-3; v_gene: TRBV11-3; CDR3aa: ASSLQAGNTIY
abundance: .; j_gene: TRBJ1-1; v_gene: TRBV30; CDR3aa: AWRVTQGSGGSTEAF
abundance: .; j_gene: TRBJ2-2; v_gene: TRBV6-4; CDR3aa: ASSTLAGGTNTGELF
abundance: .; j_gene: TRBJ1-2; v_gene: TRBV7-9; CDR3aa: ASSFGQLNYGYT
abundance: once; j_gene: TRBJ2-3; v_gene: TRBV28; CDR3aa: ASSLGDTQY
abundance: .; j_gene: TRBJ1-6; v_gene: TRBV25-1; CDR3aa: ASRQTGVDSPLH
abundance: .; j_gene: TRBJ1-1; v_gene: TRBV28; CDR3aa: ASPPAMEMNTEAF
abundance: .; j_gene: TRBJ1-2; v_gene: TRBV5-1; CDR3aa: ASSKDRGLDGYT
abundance: .; j_gene: TRBJ2-7; v_gene: TRBV19; CDR3aa: ASQSAGRGTYEQY
abundance: .; j_gene: TRBJ1-2; v_gene: TRBV7-3; CDR3aa: ASSLGPLGGYT
abundance: once; j_gene: TRBJ1-1; v_gene: TRBV5-6; CDR3aa: ASSSTGTREAF
abundance: .; j_gene: TRBJ1-6; v_gene: TRBV7-9; CDR3aa: ASRSQAGNSPLH
abundance: .; j_gene: TRBJ2-6; v_gene: TRBV4-1; CDR3aa: ASSQDPGIVSGANVLT
abundance: few; j_gene: TRBJ2-1; v_gene: TRBV4-2; CDR3aa: ASSQVGTSGNNEQF
abundance: once; j_gene: TRBJ1-3; v_gene: TRBV7-3; CDR3aa: ASSLTGTSGNTIY
abundance: few; j_gene: TRBJ1-5; v_gene: TRBV7-2; CDR3aa: ASSPDSTGNQPQH
abundance: .; j_gene: TRBJ2-5; v_gene: TRBV18; CDR3aa: ASSPLSGKHRQETQY
abundance: once; j_gene: TRBJ2-3; v_gene: TRBV18; CDR3aa: ASSPGAGSGDTQY
abundance: .; j_gene: .; v_gene: TRBV6-5; CDR3aa: ASSYRRDRPYEQY
abundance: .; j_gene: TRBJ2-3; v_gene: TRBV20-1; CDR3aa: SAWLDTQY
abundance: .; j_gene: TRBJ2-1; v_gene: TRBV5-1; CDR3aa: ASSTEGAYNEQF
abundance: .; j_gene: TRBJ1-4; v_gene: TRBV7-9; CDR3aa: ASSPKDPRGEKLF
abundance: once; j_gene: TRBJ1-1; v_gene: TRBV28; CDR3aa: AHSEMNTEAF
abundance: .; j_gene: TRBJ2-1; v_gene: TRBV2; CDR3aa: ASSERRASSYNEQF
abundance: .; j_gene: TRBJ2-7; v_gene: TRBV13; CDR3aa: ASRGLYEQY
abundance: .; j_gene: TRBJ1-6; v_gene: TRBV9; CDR3aa: ASSVQESSSPLH
abundance: .; j_gene: TRBJ1-2; v_gene: TRBV5-4; CDR3aa: ASSGVTYGYT
abundance: .; j_gene: TRBJ1-1; v_gene: TRBV2; CDR3aa: ASTWEAF
abundance: .; j_gene: TRBJ2-3; v_gene: TRBV2; CDR3aa: ASIKADTQY
abundance: .; j_gene: TRBJ2-1; v_gene: TRBV6-1; CDR3aa: ASSEALFGAGVNEQF
abundance: .; j_gene: TRBJ1-5; v_gene: TRBV2; CDR3aa: ASKRQGVHQPQH
abundance: .; j_gene: TRBJ1-2; v_gene: TRBV2; CDR3aa: ASRANRADEKAGYT
abundance: .; j_gene: TRBJ2-5; v_gene: TRBV5-1; CDR3aa: ASSLTSSGETQY
abundance: .; j_gene: TRBJ1-5; v_gene: TRBV19; CDR3aa: ASSWGVNGNQPQH
abundance: .; j_gene: TRBJ2-7; v_gene: TRBV7-2; CDR3aa: ASSSLDGSPPGHEQY
abundance: .; j_gene: TRBJ1-1; v_gene: TRBV5-1; CDR3aa: ASSLTWGAEAF
abundance: .; j_gene: TRBJ2-1; v_gene: TRBV4-3; CDR3aa: ASSQDREDNEQF